Included here is one TCR beta chain sequence, with context. Its antigen is as yet unknown. The entry originates in a study of shared clonotypes between healthy human individuals. Turning to the study itself: The donor group consisted of two women and a few men, aged 18 to 49. Per donor, three plates held CD4 naive cells, three held CD4 memory, two held CD8 naive and one held CD8 memory. The study, taken as a whole, reports: Naive CD4 clonotype sharing across four donors was approximately 5%.

This CDR3 has 12 amino acids. V lost 5 bases and J 3 bases, leaving 8 bases between the germline ends. Per the germline V gene, CDR1 is SGHTA and CDR2 is FQGNSA. For each subset, genomic DNA was distributed in equal portions over several immunoSEQ plates. The data were produced by immunoSEQ multiplex PCR, yet TCRdb's version contains in-frame clones alone and is incomplete. In the table there are roughly 1.5 million clones, 98% of which are singletons. The receptor comes from a man aged 25 to 40 in good health. The chain combines TRBV7-2 with TRBJ2-7; D is undetermined. The sample consisted of naive CD4+ T cells sorted from blood. Subset denoted: CD45RA+ positively selected. CDR3 coding DNA: TGTGCCAGCAGCGCCGTCCTCTACGAGCAGTACTTC. As protein: CASSAVLYEQYF.